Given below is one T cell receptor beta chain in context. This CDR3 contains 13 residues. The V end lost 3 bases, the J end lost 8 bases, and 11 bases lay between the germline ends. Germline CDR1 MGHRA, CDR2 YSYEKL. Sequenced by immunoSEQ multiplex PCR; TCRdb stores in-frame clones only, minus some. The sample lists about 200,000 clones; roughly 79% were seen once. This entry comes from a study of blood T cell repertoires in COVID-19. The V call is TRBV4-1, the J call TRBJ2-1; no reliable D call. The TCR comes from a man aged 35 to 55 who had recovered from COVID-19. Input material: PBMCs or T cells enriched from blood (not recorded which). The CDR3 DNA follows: TGCGCCAGCAGCCATCAGGCCGGTGATGAGCAGTTCTTC. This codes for CASSHQAGDEQFF.